This T cell receptor beta chain was identified during a study of T cells expressing NK-cell markers. About the research overall: All TCR beta repertoires analysed originated from sorted CD3+CD56+NKG2C+, CD3+CD56+NKG2C- and CD3+CD56-NKG2C+ T cells. Seropositivity for HCMV was found in seven of the eight sequenced donors, with one seronegative.

As the method of synthesis, 5'RACE template switching with UMIs yielded TCR beta cDNA. TCRdb re-called the 5' RACE reads, yielding one record per CDR3 amino acid sequence without DNA. This sample contains 350,000 to 500,000 distinct CDR3 sequences. Study-wide results and caveats: It is unclear if expanded NKG2C-expressing clones target HCMV antigens.

The CDR3 runs to 13 residues. The germline gives CDR1 DFQATT, CDR2 SNEGSKA (reference sequence). Turning to this clonotype: The antigen is unknown.

The chain links TRBV20-1 to TRBJ2-4; with no DNA, the TCRdb D assignment of TRBD2 cannot be verified. The sample taken for sequencing was blood T cells: a sorted CD56 or NKG2C T cell subset, CD4+ or CD8+ T cells, or bulk PBMC T cells (not recorded which). This receptor was obtained from a woman aged 18 to 75 in good health. The CDR3: CSAVAGGKNIQYF.